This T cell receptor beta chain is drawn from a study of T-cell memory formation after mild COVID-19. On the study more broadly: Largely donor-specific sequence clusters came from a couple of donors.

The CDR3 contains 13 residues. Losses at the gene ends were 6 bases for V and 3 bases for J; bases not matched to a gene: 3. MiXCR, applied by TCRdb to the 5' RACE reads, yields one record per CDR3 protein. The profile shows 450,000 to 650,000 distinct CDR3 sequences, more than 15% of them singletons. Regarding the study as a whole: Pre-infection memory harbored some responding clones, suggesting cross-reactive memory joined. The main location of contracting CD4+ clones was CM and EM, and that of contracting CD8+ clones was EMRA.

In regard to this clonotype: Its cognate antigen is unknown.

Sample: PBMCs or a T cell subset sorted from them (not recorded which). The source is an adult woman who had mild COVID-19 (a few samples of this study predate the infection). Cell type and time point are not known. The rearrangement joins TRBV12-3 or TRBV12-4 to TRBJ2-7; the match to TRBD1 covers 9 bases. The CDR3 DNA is TGTGCCAGCAGGACAGGGGGAAACTACGAGCAGTACTTC. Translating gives CASRTGGNYEQYF.